Given below is one TCR beta chain in context. The data belong to a study of blood T cell repertoires in COVID-19. Assay: immunoSEQ multiplex PCR; the TCRdb copy retains only in-frame clones and omits some. The data contain about 370,000 clones, roughly 92% of them seen just once; the ten biggest clones take up over 0.7%. Sequencing was carried out using PBMCs or T cells enriched from blood (not recorded which). The receptor's source is a woman aged 40-49 years who had been exposed to COVID-19.

CDR3 nucleotides: TGTGCCAGCAGTCTAGCGGGGGGGAAAGAGACCCAGTACTTC. Residues: CASSLAGGKETQYF. The V and J genes are TRBV7-9 and TRBJ2-5; TRBD2 matches at 12 bases. Germline CDR1 is SEHNR and CDR2 is FQNEAQ (reference sequence). V lost 6 bases and J lost 3; bases outside the gene matches: 2. The CDR3 consists of 14 residues.